In this sample, the clone carrying this TCR delta chain turned up a few times. The CDR3 extends over 14 amino acids. The germline gives CDR1 GEAIGNYY, CDR2 EKD. The V and J ends lost 3 bases and 1 base respectively, with 11 bases between them. The data belong to a study of gamma-delta T cells after stem cell transplantation. TCRdb reanalyzed the RT-PCR reads using CATT. Its listing shows approximately 72 delta-chain clones. The clonotype originates from a human donor. It is not recorded whose cells these are; they may come from a transplant donor. This table probably holds off-target reads from a library built for another chain. The sample taken for sequencing was gamma-delta T cells. The chain couples TRDV2 to TRDJ1; D gene unclear. The DNA of the CDR3 is TGTGCCTGTGACGAGATTAGGGGCACCGATAAACTCATCTTT. This encodes CACDEIRGTDKLIF.